The source of this T cell receptor beta chain is a study of beta chain features in type 1 diabetes. By way of CD45RO/CCR7/CD25/CD127/CD95/CD27, the CD4+ regulatory, stem cell-like memory, central memory and naive cells were sorted. The CDR3 is 13 residues long. Trimming removed 2 bases from V and 6 bases from J, with 11 bases in between. Germline CDR1 SGHRS, CDR2 YFSETQ. What was sequenced were expressed TCRB transcripts, since all of the isolated RNA had been reverse transcribed. Profiling relied on immunoSEQ multiplex PCR, and the TCRdb table lists in-frame clones only, not all of them. The sample includes about 110,000 clones, 40% seen only once; the top ten take approximately 0.065%. This clone has just a few counts.

The rearrangement uses TRBV5-1 and TRBJ2-5, with D perhaps TRBD1 (6 bases). Sequenced input: stem cell memory CD4+ T cells from blood. The receptor was isolated from a young woman in good health. The CDR3 loop is CASSFYREQTQYF. CDR3 DNA: TGCGCCAGCAGCTTTTACAGGGAGCAGACCCAGTACTTC.